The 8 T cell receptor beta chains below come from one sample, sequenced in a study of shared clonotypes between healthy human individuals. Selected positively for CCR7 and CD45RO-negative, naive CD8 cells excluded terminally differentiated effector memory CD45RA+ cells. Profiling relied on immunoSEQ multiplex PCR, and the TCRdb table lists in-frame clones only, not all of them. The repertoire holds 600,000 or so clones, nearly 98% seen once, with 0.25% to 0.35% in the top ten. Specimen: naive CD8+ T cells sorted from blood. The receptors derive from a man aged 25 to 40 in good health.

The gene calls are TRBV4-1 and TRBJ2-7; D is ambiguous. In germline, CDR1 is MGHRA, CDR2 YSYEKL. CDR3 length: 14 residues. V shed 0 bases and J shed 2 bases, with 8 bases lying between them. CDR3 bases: TGCGCCAGCAGCCAAGATGCGCCTACCTACGAGCAGTACTTC. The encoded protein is CASSQDAPTYEQYF.

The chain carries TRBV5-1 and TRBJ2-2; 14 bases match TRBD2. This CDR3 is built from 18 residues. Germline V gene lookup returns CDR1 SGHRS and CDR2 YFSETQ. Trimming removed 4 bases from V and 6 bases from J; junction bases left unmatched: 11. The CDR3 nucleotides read TGCGCCAGCAGCAAGGGACTAGCGGGAGTAATGGGTGCCGGGGAGCTGTTTTTT. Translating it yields CASSKGLAGVMGAGELFF.

The CDR3 sequence: CAIGSVNYEQYF. CDR3 DNA sequence: TGTGCCATTGGTAGCGTCAACTACGAGCAGTACTTC. The chain combines TRBV28 with TRBJ2-7; a weak D match, TRBD2 (5 bases). The CDR3 has 12 amino acids. Germline V gives CDR1 MDHEN, CDR2 SYDVKM. Trimming cost V 10 bases and J 3 bases, with 13 bases left between them.

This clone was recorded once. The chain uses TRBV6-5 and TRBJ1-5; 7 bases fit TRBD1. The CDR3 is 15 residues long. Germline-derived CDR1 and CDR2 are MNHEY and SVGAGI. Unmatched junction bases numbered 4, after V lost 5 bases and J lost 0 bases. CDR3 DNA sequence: TGTGCCAGCAGTCCACAGGGGTATAGCAATCAGCCCCAGCATTTT. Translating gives CASSPQGYSNQPQHF.

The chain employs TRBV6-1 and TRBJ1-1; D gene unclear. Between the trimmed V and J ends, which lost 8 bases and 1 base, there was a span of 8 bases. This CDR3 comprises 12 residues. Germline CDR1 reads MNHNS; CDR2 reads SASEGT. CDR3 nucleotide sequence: TGTGCCAGCGTAGCGGGGAACACTGAAGCTTTCTTT. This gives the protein CASVAGNTEAFF.

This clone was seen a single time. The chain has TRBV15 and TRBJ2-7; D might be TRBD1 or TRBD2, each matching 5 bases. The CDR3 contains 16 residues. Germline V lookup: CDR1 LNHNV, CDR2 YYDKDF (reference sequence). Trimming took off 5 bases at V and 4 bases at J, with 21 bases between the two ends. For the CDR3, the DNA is TGTGCCACCAGCGACAGTCCCGGAATAGCGACTTACGAGCAGTACTTC. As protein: CATSDSPGIATYEQYF.

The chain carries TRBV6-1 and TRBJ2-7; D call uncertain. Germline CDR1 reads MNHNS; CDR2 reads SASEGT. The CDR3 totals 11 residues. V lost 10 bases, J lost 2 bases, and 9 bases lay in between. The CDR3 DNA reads TGTGCCACCGACGTCCCCTACGAGCAGTACTTC. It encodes CATDVPYEQYF.

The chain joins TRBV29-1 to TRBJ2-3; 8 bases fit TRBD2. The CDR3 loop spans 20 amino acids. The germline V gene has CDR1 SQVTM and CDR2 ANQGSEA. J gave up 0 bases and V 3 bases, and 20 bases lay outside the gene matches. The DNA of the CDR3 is TGCAGCGTTGACGGGTTGAGCGGGAGAGAGAGCCGGGCTAGCACAGATACGCAGTATTTT. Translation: CSVDGLSGRESRASTDTQYF.